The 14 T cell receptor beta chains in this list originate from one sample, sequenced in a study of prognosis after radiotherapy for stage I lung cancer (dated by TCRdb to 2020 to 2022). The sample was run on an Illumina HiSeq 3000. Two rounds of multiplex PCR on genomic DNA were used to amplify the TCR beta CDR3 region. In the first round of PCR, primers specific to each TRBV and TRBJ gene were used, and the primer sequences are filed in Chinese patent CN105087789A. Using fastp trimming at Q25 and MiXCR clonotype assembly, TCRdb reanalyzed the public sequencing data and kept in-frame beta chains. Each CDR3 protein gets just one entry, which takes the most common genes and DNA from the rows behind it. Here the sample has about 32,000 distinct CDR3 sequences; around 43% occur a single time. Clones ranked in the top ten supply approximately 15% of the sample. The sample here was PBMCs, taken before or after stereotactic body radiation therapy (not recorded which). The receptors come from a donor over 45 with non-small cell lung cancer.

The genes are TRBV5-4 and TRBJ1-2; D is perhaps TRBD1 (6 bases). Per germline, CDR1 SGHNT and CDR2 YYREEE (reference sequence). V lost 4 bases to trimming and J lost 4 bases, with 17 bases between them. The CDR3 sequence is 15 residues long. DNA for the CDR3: TGTGCCAGCAGCCTGTACCAGGGGAGAGGCTATGGCTACACCTTC. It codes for CASSLYQGRGYGYTF.

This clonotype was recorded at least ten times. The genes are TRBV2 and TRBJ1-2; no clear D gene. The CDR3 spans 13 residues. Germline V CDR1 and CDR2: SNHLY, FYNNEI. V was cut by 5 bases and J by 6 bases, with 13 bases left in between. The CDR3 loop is CASSWWQENGYTF. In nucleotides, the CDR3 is TGTGCCAGCAGTTGGTGGCAGGAGAATGGCTACACCTTC.

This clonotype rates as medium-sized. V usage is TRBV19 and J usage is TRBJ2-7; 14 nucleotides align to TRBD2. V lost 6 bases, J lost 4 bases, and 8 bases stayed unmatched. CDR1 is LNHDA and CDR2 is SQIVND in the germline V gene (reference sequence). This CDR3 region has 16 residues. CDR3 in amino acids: CASSRLAGGPGYEQYF. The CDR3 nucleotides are TGTGCCAGTAGCCGACTAGCGGGAGGGCCTGGATACGAGCAGTACTTC.

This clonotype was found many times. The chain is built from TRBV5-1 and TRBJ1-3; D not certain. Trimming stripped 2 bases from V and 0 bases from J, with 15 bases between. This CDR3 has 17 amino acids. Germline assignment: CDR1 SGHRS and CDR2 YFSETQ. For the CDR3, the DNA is TGCGCCAGCAGCTTAGATGGGCCGGTAAGCTCTGGAAACACCATATATTTT. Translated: CASSLDGPVSSGNTIYF.

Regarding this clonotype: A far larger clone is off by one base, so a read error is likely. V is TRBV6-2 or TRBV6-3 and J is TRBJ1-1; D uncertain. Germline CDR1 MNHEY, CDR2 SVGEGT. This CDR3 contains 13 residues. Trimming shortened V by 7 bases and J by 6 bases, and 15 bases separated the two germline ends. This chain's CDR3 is CASIDEEHAEAFF. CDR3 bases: TGTGCCAGCATTGACGAGGAGCACGCTGAAGCTTTCTTT.

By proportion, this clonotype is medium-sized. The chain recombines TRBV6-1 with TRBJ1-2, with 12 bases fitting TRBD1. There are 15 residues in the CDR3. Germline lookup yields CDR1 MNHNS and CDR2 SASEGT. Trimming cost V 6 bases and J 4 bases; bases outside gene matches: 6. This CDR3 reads CASRRDRGPGYGYTF. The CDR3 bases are TGTGCCAGCAGGAGGGACAGGGGGCCTGGCTATGGCTACACCTTC.

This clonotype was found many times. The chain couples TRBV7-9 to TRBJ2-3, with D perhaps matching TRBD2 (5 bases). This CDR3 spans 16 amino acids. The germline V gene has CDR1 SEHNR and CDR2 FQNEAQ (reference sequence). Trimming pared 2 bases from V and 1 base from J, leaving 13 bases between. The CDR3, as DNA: TGTGCCAGCAGCTTAAAACTAGTCATAGGCACAGATACGCAGTATTTT. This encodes CASSLKLVIGTDTQYF.

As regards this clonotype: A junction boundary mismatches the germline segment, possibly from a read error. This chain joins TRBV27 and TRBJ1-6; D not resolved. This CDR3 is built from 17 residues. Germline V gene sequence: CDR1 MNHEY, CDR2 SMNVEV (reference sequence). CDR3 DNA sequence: TGTGCCAGCAGTCCCATCAAGGCGGGAGTCTATAATTCACCACTCCACTTT. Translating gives CASSPIKAGVYNSPLHF.

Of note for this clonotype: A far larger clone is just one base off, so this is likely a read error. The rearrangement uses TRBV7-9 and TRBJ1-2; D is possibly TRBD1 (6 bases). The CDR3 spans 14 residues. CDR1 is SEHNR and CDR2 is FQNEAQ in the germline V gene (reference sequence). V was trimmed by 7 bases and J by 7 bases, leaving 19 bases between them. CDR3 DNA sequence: TGTGCCAGCATCTTTAGGGCAGGGGACGGTGGCTACACCTTC. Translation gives CASIFRAGDGGYTF.

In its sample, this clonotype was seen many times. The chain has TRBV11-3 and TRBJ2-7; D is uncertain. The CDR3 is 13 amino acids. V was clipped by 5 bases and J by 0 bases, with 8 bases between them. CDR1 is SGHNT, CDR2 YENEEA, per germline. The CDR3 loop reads CASSRYTSYEQYF. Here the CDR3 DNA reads TGTGCCAGCAGCCGATATACCTCCTACGAGCAGTACTTC.

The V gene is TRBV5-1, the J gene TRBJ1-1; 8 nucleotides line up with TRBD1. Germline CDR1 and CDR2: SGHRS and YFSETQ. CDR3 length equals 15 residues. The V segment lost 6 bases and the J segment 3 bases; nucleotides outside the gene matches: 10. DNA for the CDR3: TGCGCCAGCATACTAAACAGGGGGTCCTACACTGAAGCTTTCTTT. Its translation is CASILNRGSYTEAFF.

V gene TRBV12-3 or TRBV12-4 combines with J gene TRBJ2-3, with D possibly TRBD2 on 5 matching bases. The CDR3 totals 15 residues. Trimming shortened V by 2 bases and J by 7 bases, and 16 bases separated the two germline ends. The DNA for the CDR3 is TGTGCCAGCAGTTTAAGCGCAGCCGGACTGCATACGCAGTATTTT. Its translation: CASSLSAAGLHTQYF.

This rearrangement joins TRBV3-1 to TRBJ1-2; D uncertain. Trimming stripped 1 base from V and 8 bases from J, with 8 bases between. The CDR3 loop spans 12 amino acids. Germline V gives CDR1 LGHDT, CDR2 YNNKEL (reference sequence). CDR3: CASSQVGVGYTF. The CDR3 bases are TGTGCCAGCAGCCAAGTTGGGGTCGGCTACACCTTC.

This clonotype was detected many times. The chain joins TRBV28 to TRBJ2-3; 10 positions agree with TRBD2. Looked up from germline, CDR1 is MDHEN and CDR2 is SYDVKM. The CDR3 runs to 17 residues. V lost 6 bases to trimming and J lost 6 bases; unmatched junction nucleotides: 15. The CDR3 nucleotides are TGTGCCAGCAGCTCCCTTCTCAGCGGGAGGGCCGAGGATACGCAGTATTTT. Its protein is CASSSLLSGRAEDTQYF.